This TCR beta chain is from a study of blood T cell repertoires in COVID-19. Overall study context: Nucleic acid was either cDNA or gDNA, and it came from T cells, B-cell-depleted T cells, or PBMCs.

Trimming shortened V by 8 bases and J by 2 bases, and 15 bases separated the two germline ends. The germline V gene encodes CDR1 MNHEY and CDR2 SMNVEV (reference sequence). The length of the CDR3 is 15 residues. Assay: immunoSEQ multiplex PCR; the TCRdb copy retains only in-frame clones and omits some. The sample includes 200,000 to 300,000 clones, around 88% of them seen just once. This chain uses TRBV27 with TRBJ1-4; a possible D gene is TRBD1 (6 bases). Sequencing input: PBMCs or T cells enriched from blood (not recorded which). This clonotype was sampled from a woman aged 35 to 49 with acute COVID-19. The chain's CDR3 is CASPKGQGTNEKLFF. The CDR3 DNA reads as TGTGCCAGCCCAAAGGGTCAGGGGACTAATGAAAAACTGTTTTTT.